This T cell receptor (beta chain) was documented in a study of cytomegalovirus exposure and HLA in healthy donors. Study conclusions and caveats: Rare TCR sequences dominated, though some public TCRs recurred in many donors.

A note on this clone: No antigen is known for it.

Germline assignment: CDR1 SEHNR and CDR2 FQNEAQ (reference sequence). The CDR3 covers 14 residues. Trimming removed 7 bases from V and 5 bases from J, with 14 bases in between. With 60 Vbeta and 13 Jbeta primers, the PCR was carried out. The protocol was immunoSEQ multiplex PCR, while the TCRdb copy is restricted to in-frame clones and leaves out a portion. The sample yields 150,000 to 200,000 clones, roughly 80% seen once. The J gene is TRBJ1-4, the V gene TRBV7-9, with D unclear. The TCR originated in a man between 60 and 70 years old in good health and CMV-seronegative. Sequencing was done on a sample of PBMCs. The CDR3 sequence: CASTRRGANEKLFF. Here the CDR3 DNA reads TGTGCCAGCACCCGACGGGGTGCAAATGAAAAACTGTTTTTT.